The clone carrying this T cell receptor beta chain was detected only once. The length of the CDR3 is 15 residues. V was clipped by 4 bases and J by 0 bases; unmatched bases: 3. Per the germline V gene, CDR1 is LNHDA and CDR2 is SQIVND (reference sequence). The entry originates in a study of blood T cell repertoires in COVID-19. About the research overall: There were acute and convalescent COVID-19 samples, and they came from the United States, Italy and Spain. T cells, B-cell-depleted T cells, or PBMCs provided the cDNA or gDNA that served as material.

As originally analysed: By means of reference gene primer amplification, nucleated cell counts were estimated. Profiled with immunoSEQ multiplex PCR; TCRdb holds only in-frame clones, not every one. V and J calls and clone size come straight from that table; D and trimming were deduced from the DNA. The data show approximately 90,000 clones, with roughly 80% seen just once and roughly 24% held by the top ten. V is TRBV19 and J is TRBJ2-7; 10 bases are a match to TRBD2. This clonotype was sampled from a human donor in a cohort sampled during active COVID-19. What was sequenced was peripheral blood. The CDR3 coding sequence is TGTGCCAGTAGTACTAGCGGGGGCGTCTCCTACGAGCAGTACTTC. It translates to CASSTSGGVSYEQYF.